This T cell receptor (beta chain) comes out of a study of blood T cell repertoires in COVID-19 (dated by TCRdb to 2018 to 2020). Regarding the research as a whole: Samples from collaborators originated in the United States, Italy and Spain and spanned both the acute and convalescent phases of COVID-19. The dataset comprised deeply sampled blood TCRbeta repertoires from subjects exposed to, actively infected with, or recovered from COVID-19. HLA class I and class II types, where available, came from metadata supplied by the sample provider rather than from assay-based typing. The repertoires were released in a freely available public database meant as a resource for research on the immune response to SARS-CoV-2. The material from the prospective study consisted of cDNA or gDNA derived from T cells, B-cell-depleted T cells, or PBMCs. A de-identified subject ID, COVID-19 status, age in years and sex were almost always included in the sample metadata. Samples were obtained from the ongoing ImmuneRACE study (first 160 participants) and from 1,254 subjects provided by 6 global collaborators. What the study reported, not specific to this receptor: How much clinical and demographic metadata was included differed by source and by participant, and the metadata was provided uncurated.

TCRbeta CDR3 regions were amplified from genomic DNA using the immunoSEQ Assay, a bias-controlled multiplex PCR. In the original analysis: The number of nucleated cells in each sample was estimated from the amplification of reference gene primers within the assay. Sequence reads were collapsed and filtered to measure the absolute abundance of every unique TCRbeta CDR3 rearrangement. For each sample, productive Simpson clonality was calculated by taking the square root of Simpson's diversity index across productive rearrangements. The table was pulled from immuneACCESS by TCRdb, which kept in-frame rearrangements only. Such tables lose some clones; where checked, under half of the loss comes from unresolved V genes, and the rest has no known cause. Clone size and V and J calls were adopted from that table, with D and trimming inferred from the DNA. A total of 410,000 or so clones appear in this sample, 75% to 90% of them only once. Over 1.1% of the sample lies in the top ten.

To note about this clone: Its antigen is unknown. Base qualities are missing; no much larger clone stands one base away.

Collaborating institutions collected whole blood in K2EDTA tubes following their own protocols. Collaborator samples were shipped for TCRbeta analysis as frozen whole blood, isolated PBMCs, or DNA extracted from either sample type. The clonotype was recovered from a woman aged 25 to 39 with active or convalescent COVID-19. Sequencing used peripheral blood.

DNA sequence: TGCGCCAGCAGCCCGGGGGCTAGCGGGGGGAATGAGCAGTTCTTC. This translates into CASSPGASGGNEQFF. The rearranged segments are TRBV5-1 and TRBJ2-1, with 11 middle bases fitting TRBD2. From V the trimming removes 4 bases and from J it removes 7 bases, while the gene matches leave 7 bases of the junction unaccounted for. CDR1 and CDR2 were assigned from the germline V gene as SGHRS and YFSETQ. The CDR3 starts with the cysteine, ends with the phenylalanine, and has 15 residues. The CDR3 DNA has 45 bases and is translated from base 1.